This entry lists 16 T cell receptor beta chains sequenced from one sample in a study of CD8 T cells in ankylosing spondylitis. Study outcomes and limitations: There was a TCR beta motif, made of several highly homologous variants, that appeared characteristic of ankylosing spondylitis blood.

TCRdb itself ran the 5' RACE reads through MiXCR, one entry per CDR3 protein. This sample carries about 220,000 distinct CDR3 sequences, approximately 7.3% of them seen once, and the ten largest clones take 14%. Antigen specificity for these receptors is unknown. The sample taken for sequencing was blood, either unsorted or a sorted T cell fraction (not recorded which). The receptors stem from a male donor with ankylosing spondylitis.

A remark on this clonotype: A single base separates this from a much larger clone, so it may be a read error. This chain uses TRBV25-1 with TRBJ2-2, with D possibly being TRBD1 or TRBD2 (5 bases each). V lost 5 bases and J 3 bases, leaving 13 bases between the germline ends. This CDR3 region has 15 residues. Germline loops: CDR1 MGHDK, CDR2 SYGVNS. CDR3: CASSSGGGDTGELFF. CDR3 DNA: TGTGCCAGCAGTAGTGGTGGGGGTGACACCGGGGAGCTGTTTTTT.

Many counts were recorded for this clonotype. This rearrangement joins TRBV4-2 to TRBJ2-3; no clear D. This CDR3 is 16 amino acids long. CDR1 is LGHNA and CDR2 is YNFKEQ in the germline V gene. The ends were cut back, 0 bases at V and 0 bases at J, with 10 bases in the middle. Written as DNA, the CDR3 is TGTGCCAGCAGCCAAGATCTGACTCCTAGCACAGATACGCAGTATTTT. Encoded protein: CASSQDLTPSTDTQYF.

This clonotype was detected many times. The rearrangement uses TRBV9 and TRBJ2-3; D gene ambiguous. Trimming stripped 0 bases from V and 3 bases from J, with 14 bases between. CDR3 length equals 16 residues. Per germline, CDR1 SGDLS and CDR2 YYNGEE. The CDR3 protein is CASSVDGKIRTDTQYF. The CDR3 coding sequence is TGTGCCAGCAGCGTAGACGGCAAAATTCGGACAGATACGCAGTATTTT.

The rearrangement links TRBV6-1 to TRBJ1-2, with TRBD1 matching over 9 bases. Germline CDR1 and CDR2: MNHNS and SASEGT. CDR3 length: 15 residues. V shed 6 bases, J shed 3 bases, and the junction held 8 bases outside the gene matches. The CDR3 here is CASSPMGQGHYGYTF. The CDR3 nucleotides are TGTGCCAGCAGCCCCATGGGACAGGGTCACTATGGCTACACCTTC.

V gene TRBV7-6 combines with J gene TRBJ2-2; 7 bases fit TRBD2. The CDR3 has 15 amino acids. With 2 bases clipped from V and 6 bases from J, the junction kept 6 bases outside the gene matches. Looked up from germline, CDR1 is SGHVS and CDR2 is FNYEAQ. Here the CDR3 DNA reads TGTGCCAGCAGCTTATCCAGCGGGGTACCCGGGGAGCTGTTTTTT. Amino acids: CASSLSSGVPGELFF.

CDR3 residues: CASRRLAGQETQYF. DNA of the CDR3: TGTGCCAGCAGGAGACTAGCGGGGCAAGAGACCCAGTACTTC. The rearrangement uses TRBV6-2 or TRBV6-3 and TRBJ2-5; TRBD2 matches 11 bases. Germline CDR1 is MNHEY and CDR2 is SVGEGT. The CDR3 consists of 14 residues. V gave up 6 bases and J gave up 2 bases; unmatched junction bases: 2.

This clonotype has at least ten counts. The chain is built from TRBV28 and TRBJ2-7; possibly TRBD2 for D (5 bases). Germline lookup yields CDR1 MDHEN and CDR2 SYDVKM. Trimming removed 6 bases at V and 2 bases at J, with 11 bases between. The CDR3 is 13 amino acids. Here the CDR3 reads CASSLDLAYEQYF. CDR3 bases: TGTGCCAGCAGCTTGGACTTAGCCTACGAGCAGTACTTC.

This clonotype was seen repeatedly, ten times or more. This chain joins TRBV20-1 and TRBJ2-7, with 14 bases identical to TRBD2. Germline V gene lookup returns CDR1 DFQATT and CDR2 SNEGSKA (reference sequence). The CDR3 has 14 amino acids. J was trimmed by 3 bases and V by 5 bases; bases with no gene match: 3. CDR3 DNA sequence: TGCAGTGCTCGGACTAGCGGGAGGCGCTACGAGCAGTACTTC. Residues: CSARTSGRRYEQYF.

At least ten counts were recorded for this clonotype. The V call is TRBV9, the J call TRBJ1-6, with D perhaps TRBD1 (5 bases). This CDR3 has 14 residues. CDR1 and CDR2 from the germline V gene are SGDLS and YYNGEE. V was pared by 2 bases and J by 6 bases, with 9 bases between. Written as DNA, the CDR3 is TGTGCCAGCAGCGTTTCAGGGAGTAATTCACCCCTCCACTTT. Protein sequence: CASSVSGSNSPLHF. The full variable domain, rest sourced from reference TRBV9 and TRBJ1-6, is DSGVTQTPKHLITATGQRVTLRCSPRSGDLSVYWYQQSLDQGLQFLIQYYNGEERAKGNILERFSAQQFPDLHSELNLSSLELGDSALYFCASSVSGSNSPLHFGNGTRLTVT.

This clonotype was seen many times. The rearrangement joins TRBV9 to TRBJ2-7; unclear D gene. V lost 6 bases to trimming and J lost 1 base, with 14 bases between them. CDR1 SGDLS and CDR2 YYNGEE come from the germline V gene. The CDR3 length is 14 residues. The CDR3 nucleotides read TGTGCCAGCACCCCGGGTGACGGTTCCTACGAGCAGTACTTC. As protein: CASTPGDGSYEQYF.

There are a few counts of this clonotype. V and J are TRBV7-9 and TRBJ2-5, with 10 bases identical to TRBD1. The CDR3 contains 16 residues. Germline V gene lookup returns CDR1 SEHNR and CDR2 FQNEAQ (reference sequence). Trimming removed 5 bases from V and 5 bases from J; junction bases left unmatched: 11. The CDR3 region is CASSPVTGGDWETQYF. The DNA of the CDR3 is TGTGCCAGCAGCCCTGTGACAGGGGGCGATTGGGAGACCCAGTACTTC.

The chain carries TRBV7-6 and TRBJ2-3; D is perhaps TRBD2 (6 bases). V was cut by 5 bases and J by 1 base, with 16 bases left in between. The CDR3 extends over 16 amino acids. Germline CDR1 is SGHVS and CDR2 is FNYEAQ. CDR3 bases: TGTGCCAGCAGCGTTAGCGGTAGAGGGCGCACAGATACGCAGTATTTT. It encodes CASSVSGRGRTDTQYF. Full variable domain (remainder filled in from reference TRBV7-6 and TRBJ2-3): GAGVSQSPRYKVTKRGQDVALRCDPISGHVSLYWYRQALGQGPEFLTYFNYEAQQDKSGLPNDRFSAERPEGSISTLTIQRTEQRDSAMYRCASSVSGRGRTDTQYFGPGTRLTVL.

This clonotype was seen repeatedly, ten times or more. The chain uses TRBV5-1 and TRBJ2-1, with TRBD2 matching over 11 bases. V lost 4 bases to trimming and J lost 7 bases; unmatched junction nucleotides: 10. This CDR3 is 16 amino acids long. Germline loops: CDR1 SGHRS, CDR2 YFSETQ. The CDR3 sequence is CASSPLAGGPRNEQFF. The CDR3 region has the DNA TGCGCCAGCAGCCCCTTAGCGGGAGGGCCCCGGAATGAGCAGTTCTTC. The full variable domain, with the rest looked up from reference TRBV5-1 and TRBJ2-1, is KAGVTQTPRYLIKTRGQQVTLSCSPISGHRSVSWYQQTPGQGLQFLFEYFSETQRNKGNFPGRFSGRQFSNSRSEMNVSTLELGDSALYLCASSPLAGGPRNEQFFGPGTRLTVL.

This clonotype has a count of ten or more. This rearrangement joins TRBV7-9 to TRBJ2-1; 8 positions agree with TRBD2. Germline values: CDR1 SEHNR, CDR2 FQNEAQ (reference sequence). The CDR3 sequence is 13 residues long. J gave up 8 bases and V 5 bases, and 5 bases lay outside the gene matches. The CDR3 loop is CASSPGGVDEQFF. CDR3 sequence (DNA): TGTGCCAGCAGCCCGGGGGGGGTCGATGAGCAGTTCTTC.

The chain has TRBV29-1 and TRBJ2-1; D is perhaps TRBD1 (6 bases). Germline V gives CDR1 SQVTM, CDR2 ANQGSEA. This CDR3 spans 15 amino acids. The V gene lost 4 bases and the J gene lost 9 bases, with 22 bases spanning the gap. The CDR3 protein is CSVVVGVLARGEQFF. CDR3 sequence (DNA): TGCAGCGTTGTTGTTGGAGTCCTAGCCAGGGGTGAGCAGTTCTTC.

In its sample, this clonotype was seen a few times. The chain recombines TRBV19 with TRBJ1-5; 11 bases line up with TRBD1. The germline V gene has CDR1 LNHDA and CDR2 SQIVND (reference sequence). The ends lost 1 base at V and 2 bases at J; junction bases unmatched: 7. The CDR3 totals 18 residues. In nucleotides, the CDR3 is TGTGCCAGTAGTATAGGGACAGGGGGCGCGGGGGGCAATCAGCCCCAGCATTTT. It codes for CASSIGTGGAGGNQPQHF. The whole variable domain, remainder taken from reference TRBV19 and TRBJ1-5, is DGGITQSPKYLFRKEGQNVTLSCEQNLNHDAMYWYRQDPGQGLRLIYYSQIVNDFQKGDIAEGYSVSREKKESFPLTVTSAQKNPTAFYLCASSIGTGGAGGNQPQHFGDGTRLSIL.